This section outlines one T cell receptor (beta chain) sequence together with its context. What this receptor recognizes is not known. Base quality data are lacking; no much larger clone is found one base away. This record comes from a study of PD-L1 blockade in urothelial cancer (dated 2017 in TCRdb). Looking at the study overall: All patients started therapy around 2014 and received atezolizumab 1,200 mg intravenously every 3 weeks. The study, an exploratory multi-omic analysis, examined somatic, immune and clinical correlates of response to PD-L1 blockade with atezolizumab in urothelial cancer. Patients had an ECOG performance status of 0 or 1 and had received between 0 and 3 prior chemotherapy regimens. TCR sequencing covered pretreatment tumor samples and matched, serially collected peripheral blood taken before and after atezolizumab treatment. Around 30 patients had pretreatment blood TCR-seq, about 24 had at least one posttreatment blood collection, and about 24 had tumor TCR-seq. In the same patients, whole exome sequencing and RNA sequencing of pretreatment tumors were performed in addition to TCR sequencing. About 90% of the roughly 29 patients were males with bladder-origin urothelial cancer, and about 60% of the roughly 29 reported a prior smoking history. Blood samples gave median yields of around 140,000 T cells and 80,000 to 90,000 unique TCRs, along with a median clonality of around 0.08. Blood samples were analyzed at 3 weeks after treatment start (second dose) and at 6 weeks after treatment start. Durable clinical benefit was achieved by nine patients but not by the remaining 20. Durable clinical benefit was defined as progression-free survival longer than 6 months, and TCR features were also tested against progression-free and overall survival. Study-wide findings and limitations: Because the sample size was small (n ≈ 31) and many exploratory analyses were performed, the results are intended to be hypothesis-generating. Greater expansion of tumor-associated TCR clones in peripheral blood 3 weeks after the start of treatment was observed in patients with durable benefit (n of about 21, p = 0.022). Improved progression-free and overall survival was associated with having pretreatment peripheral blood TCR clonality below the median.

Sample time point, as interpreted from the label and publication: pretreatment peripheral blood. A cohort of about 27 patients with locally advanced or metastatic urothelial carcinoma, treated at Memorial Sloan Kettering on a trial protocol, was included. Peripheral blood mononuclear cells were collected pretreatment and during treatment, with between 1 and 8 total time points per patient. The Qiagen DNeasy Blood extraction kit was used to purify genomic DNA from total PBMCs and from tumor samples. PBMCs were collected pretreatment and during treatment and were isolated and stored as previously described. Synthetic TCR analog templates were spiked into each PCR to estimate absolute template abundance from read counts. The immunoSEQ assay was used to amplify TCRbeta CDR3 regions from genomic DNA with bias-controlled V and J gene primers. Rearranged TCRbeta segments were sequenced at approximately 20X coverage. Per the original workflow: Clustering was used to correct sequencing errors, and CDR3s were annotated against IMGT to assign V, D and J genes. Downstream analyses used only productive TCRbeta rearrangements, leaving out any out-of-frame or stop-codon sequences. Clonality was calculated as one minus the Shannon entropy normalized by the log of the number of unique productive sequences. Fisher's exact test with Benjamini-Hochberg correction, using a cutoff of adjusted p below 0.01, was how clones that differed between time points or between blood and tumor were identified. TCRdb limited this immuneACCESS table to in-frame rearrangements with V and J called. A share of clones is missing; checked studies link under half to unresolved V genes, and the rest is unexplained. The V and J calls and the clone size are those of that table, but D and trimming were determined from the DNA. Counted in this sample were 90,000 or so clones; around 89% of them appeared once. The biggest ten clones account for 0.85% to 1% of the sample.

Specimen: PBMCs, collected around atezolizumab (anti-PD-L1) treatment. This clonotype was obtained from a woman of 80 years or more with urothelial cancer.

The nucleotide sequence is TGCAGCGTTGAGGACAGGCATGGCTACACCTTC. Its protein is CSVEDRHGYTF. This receptor chain uses TRBV29-1 and TRBJ1-2; 7 middle bases align to TRBD1. From a lookup of the germline V gene, CDR1 and CDR2 are SQVTM and ANQGSEA. The CDR3 numbers 11 residues from cysteine through phenylalanine. The CDR3 DNA has 33 bases and is translated from base 1. Relative to germline, V is missing 3 bases and J is missing 6 bases, with 1 base of the junction outside any gene match.